These 16 T cell receptor beta chains came from one sample sequenced in a study of shared clonotypes between healthy human individuals. Sequenced by immunoSEQ multiplex PCR; TCRdb stores in-frame clones only, minus some. Of 2 million to 2.5 million clones listed, 85% to 95% were seen once; the top ten hold about 0.41%. Sequencing was done on a sample of naive CD4+ T cells from PBMCs. Stated subset: CD45RA+ positively selected. The origin of the receptors is a man between 18 and 29 years old in good health. Some clones in this sample may be carry-over from other donors' samples.

V gene TRBV11-2 combines with J gene TRBJ2-1; TRBD2 matches 8 bases. CDR3 length equals 18 residues. The V and J ends lost 6 bases and 7 bases, in that order; junction bases with no gene match: 20. Germline V gene data show CDR1 as SGHAT and CDR2 as FQNNGV. CDR3 sequence reads: CASRPRWEAGVLLNEQFF. The CDR3 DNA follows: TGTGCCAGCAGACCCCGGTGGGAAGCGGGAGTTCTATTGAATGAGCAGTTCTTC.

J is TRBJ1-4 and V is TRBV27; tentatively, D is TRBD1 (5 bases). The CDR3 loop spans 14 amino acids. Germline values: CDR1 MNHEY, CDR2 SMNVEV (reference sequence). V was cut by 2 bases and J by 5 bases, with 9 bases left in between. This chain's CDR3 is CASSLIRGNEKLFF. DNA for the CDR3: TGTGCCAGCAGTTTAATAAGGGGAAATGAAAAACTGTTTTTT.

This chain links TRBV4-3 with TRBJ1-1; D is perhaps TRBD1 (5 bases). CDR3 length equals 14 residues. The V gene lost 2 bases and the J gene lost 6 bases, with 13 bases spanning the gap. CDR1 and CDR2 (germline): LGHNA, YSLEER. The CDR3 loop is CASSQRAGRAEAFF. CDR3 nucleotides: TGCGCCAGCAGCCAAAGGGCAGGGAGGGCTGAAGCTTTCTTT.

The chain couples TRBV30 to TRBJ2-3; D is tentatively TRBD1 or TRBD2 (5 bases each). Trimming took off 1 base at V and 5 bases at J, with 7 bases between the two ends. The CDR3 has 12 residues. Germline values: CDR1 GTSNPN, CDR2 SVGIG (reference sequence). The chain's CDR3 is CAWSERGDTQYF. In DNA form, the CDR3 reads TGTGCCTGGAGTGAGAGGGGAGATACGCAGTATTTT. Full variable domain (missing parts from reference TRBV30 and TRBJ2-3): SQTIHQWPATLVQPVGSPLSLECTVEGTSNPNLYWYRQAAGRGLQLLFYSVGIGQISSEVPQNLSASRPQDRQFILSSKKLLLSDSGFYLCAWSERGDTQYFGPGTRLTVL.

V and J are TRBV29-1 and TRBJ2-7; possibly TRBD1 or TRBD2 for D (5 bases each). Germline V gene lookup returns CDR1 SQVTM and CDR2 ANQGSEA. The CDR3 sequence is 13 residues long. V was pared by 3 bases and J by 9 bases, with 18 bases between. The CDR3 here is CSVDVGKRDGQYF. The CDR3 nucleotides are TGCAGCGTTGATGTAGGTAAACGGGACGGGCAGTACTTC.

The chain is built from TRBV19 and TRBJ2-4; D is ambiguous. Trimming removed 7 bases at V and 9 bases at J, with 25 bases between. Germline CDR1 reads LNHDA; CDR2 reads SQIVND (reference sequence). This CDR3 contains 16 residues. DNA of the CDR3: TGTGCCAGTAAAAAGGGTTTTTTGACCGCAGCCGGCATTCAGTACTTC. Translation: CASKKGFLTAAGIQYF.

This clone appeared once. This rearrangement joins TRBV5-1 to TRBJ1-5; 7 bases are shared with TRBD1. There are 15 residues in the CDR3. Trimming took 0 bases from V and 5 from J; bases not matched to a gene: 5. Germline-derived CDR1 and CDR2 are SGHRS and YFSETQ. CDR3 bases: TGCGCCAGCAGCTTGGCTCCCGGGACAGATCAGCCCCAGCATTTT. Its translation is CASSLAPGTDQPQHF.

This sequence joins TRBV4-1 and TRBJ1-2; D ambiguous. Trimming stripped 1 base from V and 4 bases from J, with 7 bases between. The CDR3 runs 13 residues. In germline, CDR1 is MGHRA, CDR2 YSYEKL. As DNA, the CDR3 is TGCGCCAGCAGCCAAGTTGGCCCCTATGGCTACACCTTC. As protein: CASSQVGPYGYTF.

The chain couples TRBV29-1 to TRBJ1-1; perhaps TRBD1 as D (5 bases). V dropped 3 bases and J dropped 0 bases, with 14 bases sitting between them. The germline V gene encodes CDR1 SQVTM and CDR2 ANQGSEA. The CDR3 has 15 residues. CDR3 coding DNA: TGCAGCGTTGACGGGGCAGGAGATTTGAACACTGAAGCTTTCTTT. Translated, it gives CSVDGAGDLNTEAFF.

J is TRBJ2-7 and V is TRBV19; TRBD2 aligns across 14 bases. This CDR3 spans 17 amino acids. Germline V gene sequence: CDR1 LNHDA, CDR2 SQIVND (reference sequence). J gave up 4 bases and V 6 bases, and 11 bases lay outside the gene matches. CDR3 bases: TGTGCCAGTAGCAGACACGGGACTAGCGGGAGAAGGTACGAGCAGTACTTC. It specifies CASSRHGTSGRRYEQYF. Filled out from reference TRBV19 and TRBJ2-7, the complete variable domain reads DGGITQSPKYLFRKEGQNVTLSCEQNLNHDAMYWYRQDPGQGLRLIYYSQIVNDFQKGDIAEGYSVSREKKESFPLTVTSAQKNPTAFYLCASSRHGTSGRRYEQYFGPGTRLTVT.

With respect to this clone: The sample contains more than one DNA sequence encoding this CDR3. The rearrangement links TRBV7-3 to TRBJ2-6; D is ambiguous. Per germline, CDR1 SGHTA and CDR2 FQGTGA. V was pared by 2 bases and J by 0 bases, with 5 bases between. CDR3 size: 15 residues. The CDR3 DNA reads as TGTGCCAGCAGCTTAGTTGCCTCTGGGGCCAACGTCCTGACTTTC. It is translated as CASSLVASGANVLTF.

This chain uses TRBV27 with TRBJ1-5; TRBD1 matches at 7 bases. This CDR3 spans 14 amino acids. The V and J ends lost 5 bases and 4 bases, in that order; junction bases with no gene match: 5. Germline CDR1 reads MNHEY; CDR2 reads SMNVEV (reference sequence). The CDR3 DNA follows: TGTGCCAGCAGTCGGGACAGCGAAAATCAGCCCCAGCATTTT. As protein: CASSRDSENQPQHF.

Points on this clone: Other DNA sequences in this sample translate to the same CDR3. V and J are TRBV5-4 and TRBJ2-3; D gene unclear. The CDR3 is 12 residues long. The germline V gene encodes CDR1 SGHNT and CDR2 YYREEE (reference sequence). The V end was cut by 4 bases, the J end by 2 bases, with 5 bases between. The CDR3 is CASSIDTDTQYF. DNA of the CDR3: TGTGCCAGCAGCATCGACACAGATACGCAGTATTTT.

CDR3 nucleotides: TGTGCCAGCAGCATGGACGGAAAAGGCTACACCTTC. This encodes CASSMDGKGYTF. The genes are TRBV7-8 and TRBJ1-2, with D hard to call. The germline V gene encodes CDR1 SGHVS and CDR2 FQNEAQ. Trimming took 5 bases from V and 8 from J, leaving 12 bases between them. This CDR3 has 12 amino acids.

The chain combines TRBV11-3 with TRBJ2-7; 8 nucleotides match TRBD1. V lost 5 bases, J lost 6 bases, and 12 bases stayed unmatched. This CDR3 spans 15 amino acids. Per the germline V gene, CDR1 is SGHNT and CDR2 is YENEEA. CDR3 DNA sequence: TGTGCCAGCAGCCCTGGACAGGGCTCCTTGGGCGAGCAGTACTTC. Amino acid sequence: CASSPGQGSLGEQYF.

The chain couples TRBV27 to TRBJ2-4, with D perhaps TRBD1 or TRBD2 (7 bases each). V dropped 5 bases and J dropped 8 bases, with 16 bases sitting between them. The CDR3 runs 14 residues. The germline gives CDR1 MNHEY, CDR2 SMNVEV (reference sequence). In DNA, the CDR3 is TGTGCCAGCAGTCCGACGACAGGGAGGGACATTCAGTACTTC. Translated: CASSPTTGRDIQYF.